The T cell receptor (beta chain) described here comes from a study of CXCR3-negative and CXCR3-positive naive CD8 T cells. Overall study context: Summed over all libraries, TRB reads came to 110 million to 150 million, with about 1.5 +/- 0.3 million per library. Findings and caveats of the study: Sequencing showed both naive subsets with comparably high diversity, and memory CD8+ cells much lower. TRBV-TRBJ usage was alike in naive CXCR3-negative and CXCR3-positive cells but differed in memory cells.

The TRB libraries of cDNA were built by UMI-labeled 5' RACE. TCRdb reprocessed the 5' RACE reads and stores each CDR3 protein as one record, lacking DNA. This repertoire includes around 140,000 distinct CDR3 sequences. The CDR3 is 16 residues long. Germline CDR1 MGHRA, CDR2 YSYEKL. Regarding this clonotype: Its antigen remains unknown.

The rearrangement joins TRBV4-1 to TRBJ2-1; the TCRdb D gene call, TRBD1, has no DNA to confirm it. The source material was naive CXCR3- CD8+ T cells from blood. As for subset: CD45RO-CCR7+CD27+CD95- naive CD8+ T cells lacking CXCR3 (TNR3-). This TCR derives from a human donor in good health. Some clones in this sample may be carry-over from other donors' samples. Here the CDR3 reads CASSQESTPPGREQFF.